These 7 T cell receptor beta chains originate from one sample sequenced in a study of Ad26.COV2.S vaccination and SARS-CoV-2 variants. Only in-frame clones appear in the TCRdb table, and some are missing; sequencing was by immunoSEQ multiplex PCR. Among tens of thousands of clones listed, about 83% were seen once. The specimen comprised peripheral blood, sampled after recovery from COVID-19. The receptors shown here come from a human donor who had recovered from COVID-19.

This clone has just one count. The genes are TRBV7-9 and TRBJ2-1; a weak D match, TRBD1 (7 bases). There are 13 residues in the CDR3. Trimming shortened V by 7 bases and J by 8 bases, and 15 bases separated the two germline ends. CDR1 and CDR2 (germline): SEHNR, FQNEAQ (reference sequence). The CDR3 nucleotides are TGTGCCAGCATTTGGGGCAGGGGGGATGAGCAGTTCTTC. Protein sequence: CASIWGRGDEQFF.

The sample holds a few counts of this clone. The chain combines TRBV27 with TRBJ2-3; 9 bases map to TRBD2. The CDR3 has 16 residues. The junction had 12 bases not matched to a gene; V was cut back by 2 bases and J by 9 bases. Per the germline V gene, CDR1 is MNHEY and CDR2 is SMNVEV (reference sequence). The CDR3 is CASSLAGGRITGTQYF. For the CDR3, the DNA is TGTGCCAGCAGTTTAGCGGGAGGGAGGATTACGGGGACGCAGTATTTT.

J is TRBJ1-5 and V is TRBV25-1, with D maybe TRBD1 (6 bases). The CDR3 contains 14 residues. Trimming pared 5 bases from V and 6 bases from J, leaving 14 bases between. The germline CDR1 and CDR2 sequences are MGHDK and SYGVNS. The CDR3 spells CASSLTGSGQPQHF. Here the CDR3 DNA reads TGTGCCAGCAGTTTAACAGGGAGTGGTCAGCCCCAGCATTTT.

The J gene is TRBJ2-5, the V gene TRBV10-3; D gene unclear. The DNA end is more similar to TRBJ2-7, so the J call may be wrong. Germline V lookup: CDR1 ENHRY, CDR2 SYGVKD. CDR3 length: 14 amino acids. The chain's CDR3 is CAISDGAGSYEQYF. The CDR3 DNA sequence: TGTGCCATCAGTGACGGAGCTGGCTCCTACGAGCAGTACTTC.

V usage is TRBV18 and J usage is TRBJ1-1, with D unclear. CDR1 and CDR2 (germline): KGHSH, LQKENI. Trimming pared 9 bases from V and 3 bases from J, leaving 14 bases between. The CDR3 is made up of 13 amino acids. CDR3 bases: TGTGCCAGTGCTGCTGGGAGAGACACTGAAGCTTTCTTT. This translates into CASAAGRDTEAFF.

In nucleotides, the CDR3 is TGTGCCAGCATACAGGGGACTCTTTCCGAGCAGTACTTC. This gives the protein CASIQGTLSEQYF. The chain is built from TRBV5-5 and TRBJ2-7; D may be TRBD1 (7 bases). V lost 6 bases to trimming and J lost 6 bases, with 16 bases between them. The CDR3 extends over 13 amino acids. Germline-derived CDR1 and CDR2 are SGHKS and YYEKEE (reference sequence). The complete variable domain, with remaining parts taken from reference TRBV5-5 and TRBJ2-7, reads DAGVTQSPTHLIKTRGQQVTLRCSPISGHKSVSWYQQVLGQGPQFIFQYYEKEERGRGNFPDRFSARQFPNYSSELNVNALLLGDSALYLCASIQGTLSEQYFGPGTRLTVT.

The table lists this clone with a count of one. This chain links TRBV19 with TRBJ1-4; TRBD1 agrees at 8 bases. The CDR3 contains 15 residues. CDR1 LNHDA and CDR2 SQIVND come from the germline V gene (reference sequence). J gave up 0 bases and V 4 bases, and 1 base lay outside the gene matches. The CDR3 loop is CASSKDRATNEKLFF. For the CDR3, the DNA is TGTGCCAGTAGTAAGGACAGGGCAACTAATGAAAAACTGTTTTTT. The whole variable domain, remainder taken from reference TRBV19 and TRBJ1-4, is DGGITQSPKYLFRKEGQNVTLSCEQNLNHDAMYWYRQDPGQGLRLIYYSQIVNDFQKGDIAEGYSVSREKKESFPLTVTSAQKNPTAFYLCASSKDRATNEKLFFGSGTQLSVL.